The rows below give T cell receptor beta chains drawn from one sample of a study of cytomegalovirus exposure and HLA in healthy donors. TCRdb's copy holds only in-frame clones and misses some; the assay was immunoSEQ multiplex PCR. The sample holds around 140,000 clones; roughly 77% are singletons and the top ten take less than 5%. The sequencing sample was made of PBMCs. The receptors come from a male donor in good health and CMV-seronegative. CDR3s include the opening cysteine and the closing phenylalanine or tryptophan. Fields, in order: D gene, V gene, clone size, J gene, CDR3 length, CDR3 protein, CDR3 DNA. D genes are given only for firm matches. Expanded clones get a size class; other rows say once, few or many, or leave the size out.

D: TRBD1; V: TRBV5-1; size: once; J: TRBJ1-1; length: 14; CDR3: CASSSATGGTEAFF; DNA: TGCGCCAGCAGCAGTGCAACAGGGGGCACTGAAGCTTTCTTT
D: .; V: TRBV6-6; size: .; J: TRBJ2-2; length: 15; CDR3: CASDFGAANTGELFF; DNA: TGTGCCAGCGACTTTGGGGCGGCGAACACCGGGGAGCTGTTTTTT
D: .; V: TRBV6-1; size: .; J: TRBJ1-2; length: 15; CDR3: CASSELRQGRGGYTF; DNA: TGTGCCAGCAGTGAGTTGAGGCAGGGAAGAGGTGGCTACACCTTC
D: .; V: TRBV6-1; size: .; J: TRBJ2-1; length: 14; CDR3: CASSDGGTTNEQFF; DNA: TGTGCCAGCAGTGACGGCGGGACCACCAATGAGCAGTTCTTC
D: TRBD2; V: TRBV25-1; size: .; J: TRBJ2-3; length: 17; CDR3: CASSEGTGQRERYTQYF; DNA: TGTGCCAGCAGTGAAGGGACTGGTCAGCGGGAGAGGTATACGCAGTATTTT
D: .; V: TRBV7-9; size: .; J: TRBJ2-1; length: 15; CDR3: CASSLDEQVYNEQFF; DNA: TGTGCCAGCAGCTTAGATGAACAGGTCTACAATGAGCAGTTCTTC
D: .; V: TRBV29-1; size: .; J: TRBJ2-5; length: 15; CDR3: CSAYRTASEIETQYF; DNA: TGCAGCGCATACCGGACAGCGAGCGAGATAGAGACCCAGTACTTC
D: .; V: TRBV5-1; size: few; J: TRBJ1-6; length: 16; CDR3: CASSLQGEVGSGAFHF; DNA: .
D: .; V: TRBV29-1; size: .; J: TRBJ1-2; length: 14; CDR3: CSVGLSSGVDGYTF; DNA: TGCAGCGTTGGCCTTAGTTCAGGGGTTGATGGCTACACCTTC
D: TRBD2; V: TRBV15; size: once; J: TRBJ2-5; length: 16; CDR3: CATSLKMAGGLQTQYF; DNA: TGTGCCACCAGCCTCAAGATGGCGGGGGGGTTGCAGACCCAGTACTTC
D: .; V: TRBV7-2; size: once; J: TRBJ2-7; length: 11; CDR3: CASSSFYEQYF; DNA: TGTGCCAGCAGCTCGTTCTACGAGCAGTACTTC
D: .; V: TRBV18; size: .; J: TRBJ2-2; length: 17; CDR3: CASSIYSLAGNTGELFF; DNA: TGTGCCAGCTCAATATATTCATTGGCAGGGAACACCGGGGAGCTGTTTTTT
D: .; V: TRBV7-9; size: .; J: TRBJ2-1; length: 11; CDR3: CASSLLNEQFF; DNA: TGTGCCAGCAGCTTACTCAATGAGCAGTTCTTC